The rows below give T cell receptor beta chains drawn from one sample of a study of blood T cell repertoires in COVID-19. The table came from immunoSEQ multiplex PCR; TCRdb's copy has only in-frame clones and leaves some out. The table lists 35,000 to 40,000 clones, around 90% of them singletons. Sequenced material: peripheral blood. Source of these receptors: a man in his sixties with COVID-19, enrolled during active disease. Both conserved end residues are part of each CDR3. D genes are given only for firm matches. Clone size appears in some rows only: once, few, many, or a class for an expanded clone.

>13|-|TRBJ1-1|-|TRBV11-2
TGTGCCAGCAGCTTAGGAGGGAACACTGAAGCTTTCTTT
CASSLGGNTEAFF
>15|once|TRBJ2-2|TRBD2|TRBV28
TGTGCCATCCAGCGGGAGGGCCTTACGGTCGGGGAGCTGTTTTTT
CAIQREGLTVGELFF
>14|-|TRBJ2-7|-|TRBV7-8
TGTGCCAGCAGCTCCCAACAGGGTTCCTACGAGCAGTACTTC
CASSSQQGSYEQYF
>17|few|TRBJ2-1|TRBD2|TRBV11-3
TGTGCCAGCAGCTTAGATCTGATTAGCGGGAGGTATGATGAGCAGTTCTTC
CASSLDLISGRYDEQFF
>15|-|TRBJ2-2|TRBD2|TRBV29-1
TGCAGCGTAGGAGTAGCGGGAGGGGACACCGGGGAGCTGTTTTTT
CSVGVAGGDTGELFF
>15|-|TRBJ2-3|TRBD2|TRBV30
TGTGCCTGGAGTGTACTAGCGGGGGGCACAGATACGCAGTATTTT
CAWSVLAGGTDTQYF
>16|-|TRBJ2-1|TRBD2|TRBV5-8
TGTGCCAGCAGTTATCCACGACTAGCGGGATACAATGAGCAGTTCTTC
CASSYPRLAGYNEQFF
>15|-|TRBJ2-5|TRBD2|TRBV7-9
TGTGCCAGCAGCATCGGACTAGCGGGAGGAGAGACCCAGTACTTC
CASSIGLAGGETQYF
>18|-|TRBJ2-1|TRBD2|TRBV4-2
TGTGCCAGCAGCCGTCTAGCGGGAGGCTCCGTCTCCTACAATGAGCAGTTCTTC
CASSRLAGGSVSYNEQFF
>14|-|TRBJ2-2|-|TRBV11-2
TGTGCCAGCAGCTTACAGTTGTACACCGGGGAGCTGTTTTTT
CASSLQLYTGELFF
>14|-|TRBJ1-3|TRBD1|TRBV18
TGTGCCAGCTCACCAGGACAGGGGAGAAACACCATATATTTT
CASSPGQGRNTIYF
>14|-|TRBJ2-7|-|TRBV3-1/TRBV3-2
TGTGCCAGCAGCCCCGTGACAACCTCCTACGAGCAGTACTTC
CASSPVTTSYEQYF
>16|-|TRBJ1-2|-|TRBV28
TGTGCCAGCAGCACCTTAGGGGAAACCGAGTACTATGGCTACACCTTC
CASSTLGETEYYGYTF
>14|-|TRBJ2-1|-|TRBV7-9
TGTGCCAGCAGATTGGGGAGCTCCTACAATGAGCAGTTCTTC
CASRLGSSYNEQFF
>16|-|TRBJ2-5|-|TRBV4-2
TGTGCCAGCAGCCAAGCGGCGGGAAAGAATTCGGAGACCCAGTACTTC
CASSQAAGKNSETQYF
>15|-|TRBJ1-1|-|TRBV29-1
TGCAGCGTTGACTCAGGTGCCAGGGGAAGAACTGAAGCTTTCTTT
CSVDSGARGRTEAFF
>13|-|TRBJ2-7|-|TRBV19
TGTGCCAGTAGCCCGGGACTGTACTACGAGCAGTACTTC
CASSPGLYYEQYF
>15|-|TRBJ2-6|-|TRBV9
TGTGCCAGCAGCGCCAGGACTGGAGGGGCCAACGTCCTGACTTTC
CASSARTGGANVLTF
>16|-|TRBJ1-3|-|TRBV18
TGTGCCAGCTCTCTCGTCGTCGCCCTGCGGGGAAACACCATATATTTT
CASSLVVALRGNTIYF
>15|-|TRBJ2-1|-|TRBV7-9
TGTGCCAGCAGCTCCGAAGGACAAGTCTACAATGAGCAGTTCTTC
CASSSEGQVYNEQFF
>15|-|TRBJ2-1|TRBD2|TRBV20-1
TGCAGTGCTAGTGGAAGCGGGAGTGGGGGGGATGAGCAGTTCTTC
CSASGSGSGGDEQFF
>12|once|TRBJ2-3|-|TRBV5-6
TGTGCCAGCAGCTCGAGCACAGATACGCAGTATTTT
CASSSSTDTQYF
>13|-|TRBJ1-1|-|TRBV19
TGTGCCAGTACCCAGACAGTGAGCACTGAAGCTTTCTTT
CASTQTVSTEAFF
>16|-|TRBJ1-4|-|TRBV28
TGTGCCAGCAGTCCATCCCGCGGCCCAACTAATGAAAAACTGTTTTTT
CASSPSRGPTNEKLFF
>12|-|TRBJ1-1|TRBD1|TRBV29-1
TGCAGCGTTGAGGGACAGGGGGGGCAAGCTTTCTTT
CSVEGQGGQAFF
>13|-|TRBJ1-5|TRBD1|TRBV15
TGTGCCACCGACAGGGGCGGAAATCAGCCCCAGCATTTT
CATDRGGNQPQHF
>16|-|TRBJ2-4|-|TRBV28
TGTGCCAGCAGTTTTAGCGCAGTCTTAACCAAAAACATTCAGTACTTC
CASSFSAVLTKNIQYF
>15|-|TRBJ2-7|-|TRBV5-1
TGCGCCAGCAGCTTGGGGGGCCAGGGCGACTACGAGCAGTACTTC
CASSLGGQGDYEQYF
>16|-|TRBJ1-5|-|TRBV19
TGTGCCAGTAGTATTTCGCGGTCATATAGCAATCAGCCCCAGCATTTT
CASSISRSYSNQPQHF
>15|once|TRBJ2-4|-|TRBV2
TGTGCCAGCAGTGAAGTCGGGAGTGCCAAAAACATTCAGTACTTC
CASSEVGSAKNIQYF
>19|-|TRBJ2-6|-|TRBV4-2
TGTGCCAGCAGCCAAGTGACCGGAGGCGGGGACTCTGGGGCCAACGTCCTGACTTTC
CASSQVTGGGDSGANVLTF
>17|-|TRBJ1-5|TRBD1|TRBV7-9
TGTGCCAGCAGCCTCGGAGGGGGGGACAGGGGCGATCAGCCCCAGCATTTT
CASSLGGGDRGDQPQHF
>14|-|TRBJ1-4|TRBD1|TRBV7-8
TGTGCCAGCAGCGAGGGACAGGCCGTCGAAAAACTGTTTTTT
CASSEGQAVEKLFF
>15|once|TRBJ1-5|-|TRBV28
TGTGCCAGCAGAAGGACAGCCCGCGGTAATCAGCCCCAGCATTTT
CASRRTARGNQPQHF
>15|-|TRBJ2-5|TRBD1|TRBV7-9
TGTGCCAGCAGCCCCGGAGGACAGGGACAAGAGACCCAGTACTTC
CASSPGGQGQETQYF
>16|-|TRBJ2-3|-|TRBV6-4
TGTGCCAGCAGTGATGACCCAGGGTATAGCACAGATACGCAGTATTTT
CASSDDPGYSTDTQYF
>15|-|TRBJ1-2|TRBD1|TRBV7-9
TGTGCCAGCAGCTCAACTCCGGGACAGGGAAGCGGCTACACCTTC
CASSSTPGQGSGYTF
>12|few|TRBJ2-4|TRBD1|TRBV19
TGTGCCAGTAGTATGACAGGGTACATTCAGTACTTC
CASSMTGYIQYF
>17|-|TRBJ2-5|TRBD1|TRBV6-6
TGTGCCAGCAGTCTCTCTGGGACAGGGCCTTCGGGGGAGACCCAGTACTTC
CASSLSGTGPSGETQYF
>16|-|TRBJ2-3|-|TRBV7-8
TGTGCCAGCAGCCCCTTGGCGGGGACCCTCTCAGATACGCAGTATTTT
CASSPLAGTLSDTQYF
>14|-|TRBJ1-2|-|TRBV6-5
TGTGCCAGCAGCAAATGGGGGGAGGGCGACGGCTACACCTTC
CASSKWGEGDGYTF
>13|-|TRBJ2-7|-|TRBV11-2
TGTGCCAGCAGCTTAGTGCACCTTAGAGAGCAGTACTTC
CASSLVHLREQYF
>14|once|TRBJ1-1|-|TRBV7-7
TGTGCTAGCAGCCCCCTGACAGAGAACACTGAAGCTTTCTTT
CASSPLTENTEAFF
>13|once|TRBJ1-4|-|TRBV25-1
TGTGCCAGCAGTGAATACGGTAATGAAAAACTGTTTTTT
CASSEYGNEKLFF
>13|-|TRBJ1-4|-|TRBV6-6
TGTGCCAGTACCTCCAGTTCGAATGAAAAACTGTTTTTT
CASTSSSNEKLFF
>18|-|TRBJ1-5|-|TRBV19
TGTGCCAGTAGTATCGCCCCTCTGTCACTAAATAGCAATCAGCCCCAGCATTTT
CASSIAPLSLNSNQPQHF
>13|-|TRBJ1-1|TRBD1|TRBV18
TGTGCCAGCTCAGCGGACAGGGCCACTGAAGCTTTCTTT
CASSADRATEAFF
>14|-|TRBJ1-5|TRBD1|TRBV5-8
TGTGCCAGCAGCCCGACAGGGGGTGAATGGCCCCAGCATTTT
CASSPTGGEWPQHF
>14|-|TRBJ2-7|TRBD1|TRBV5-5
TGTGCCAGCAGCTTGGGACAGGGGGCCTCCGAGCAGTACTTC
CASSLGQGASEQYF
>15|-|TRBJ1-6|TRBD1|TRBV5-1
TGCGCCAGCAGCACAACCGGGACAGATAATTCACCCCTCCACTTT
CASSTTGTDNSPLHF